These 17 T cell receptor beta chains share one sample of origin, sequenced in a study of blood T cell repertoires in COVID-19. The data were produced by immunoSEQ multiplex PCR, yet TCRdb's version contains in-frame clones alone and is incomplete. The table includes over 70,000 clones, approximately 81% detected once. The sequencing input was peripheral blood. These receptors came from a man aged 55 to 69 with COVID-19, enrolled during active disease.

The V call is TRBV6-5, the J call TRBJ1-1; D might be TRBD1 (6 bases). This CDR3 region has 14 residues. CDR1 is MNHEY, CDR2 SVGAGI, per germline. V lost 6 bases, J lost 0 bases, and 11 bases lay in between. CDR3 DNA: TGTGCCAGCAGCGGGAGGGACATGAACACTGAAGCTTTCTTT. Its translation: CASSGRDMNTEAFF.

This clone was picked up one time. J is TRBJ2-1 and V is TRBV5-1, with 10 bases fitting TRBD2. The CDR3 length is 14 residues. Germline trimming cut 6 bases from V and 6 bases from J; bases unmatched to any gene: 6. In germline, CDR1 is SGHRS, CDR2 YFSETQ. CDR3 region: CASNLAGEGNEQFF. CDR3 DNA: TGCGCCAGCAACCTAGCGGGAGAGGGCAATGAGCAGTTCTTC.

This chain connects TRBV21-1 to TRBJ1-2; the table's TRBD1 call for D was not verified on the DNA. TRBV21-1 is deemed a pseudogene. The CDR3 is made up of 13 amino acids. CDR3 amino acids: CASSTGADYGYTF. The CDR3 DNA follows: TGTGCCAGCAGCACAGGGGCGGACTATGGCTACACCTTC.

This clone was seen just once. V and J are TRBV12-5 and TRBJ1-5, with 7 bases lining up with TRBD1. V was clipped by 0 bases and J by 4 bases; unmatched bases: 6. Germline V gene sequence: CDR1 LGHNT, CDR2 FRNRAP. This CDR3 has 16 residues. In DNA form, the CDR3 reads TGTGCTAGTGGTTTGGTAAGGACAGGCGAGAATCAGCCCCAGCATTTT. Protein sequence: CASGLVRTGENQPQHF. The full variable domain, rest sourced from reference TRBV12-5 and TRBJ1-5, is DARVTQTPRHKVTEMGQEVTMRCQPILGHNTVFWYRQTMMQGLELLAYFRNRAPLDDSGMPKDRFSAEMPDATLATLKIQPSEPRDSAVYFCASGLVRTGENQPQHFGDGTRLSIL.

The gene calls are TRBV5-1 and TRBJ2-5; D not certain. The germline V gene encodes CDR1 SGHRS and CDR2 YFSETQ. This CDR3 is built from 12 residues. With 4 bases removed from V and 0 bases from J, the gap between germline ends came to 4 bases. In DNA, the CDR3 is TGCGCCAGCAGCACAGACCAAGAGACCCAGTACTTC. It yields the protein CASSTDQETQYF. The whole variable domain, filled in from reference TRBV5-1 and TRBJ2-5, reads KAGVTQTPRYLIKTRGQQVTLSCSPISGHRSVSWYQQTPGQGLQFLFEYFSETQRNKGNFPGRFSGRQFSNSRSEMNVSTLELGDSALYLCASSTDQETQYFGPGTRLLVL.

This clone was found once. The chain recombines TRBV30 with TRBJ2-7; 7 nucleotides agree with TRBD1. The CDR3 loop spans 13 amino acids. Germline V gives CDR1 GTSNPN, CDR2 SVGIG (reference sequence). The J segment lost 3 bases and the V segment lost 2 bases, leaving 4 bases of the junction unmatched. Written as DNA, the CDR3 is TGTGCCTGGAGTCGGGACAGTAACTACGAGCAGTACTTC. Translation: CAWSRDSNYEQYF.

This clone has a single count. The chain employs TRBV6-2 or TRBV6-3 and TRBJ2-1; 11 bases align to TRBD2. This CDR3 has 15 amino acids. The V gene's germline CDR1 is MNHEY and CDR2 SVGEGT. V shed 5 bases, J shed 4 bases, and the junction held 4 bases outside the gene matches. CDR3 residues: CASSRLAGRYNEQFF. In DNA form, the CDR3 reads TGTGCCAGCAGTAGACTAGCGGGACGATACAATGAGCAGTTCTTC.

The chain is built from TRBV3-1 (or the pseudogene TRBV3-2) and TRBJ2-3; 9 nucleotides line up with TRBD2. The CDR3 sequence is 16 residues long. Germline V gene lookup returns CDR1 LGHDT and CDR2 YNNKEL (reference sequence). J was trimmed by 5 bases and V by 4 bases; bases with no gene match: 10. DNA for the CDR3: TGTGCCAGCAGCCTGGGGCGGGGGGGCGGTTTAGATACGCAGTATTTT. Protein: CASSLGRGGGLDTQYF.

The chain links TRBV6-4 to TRBJ1-5, with 9 bases that match TRBD1. V gave up 5 bases and J gave up 6 bases; unmatched junction bases: 8. This CDR3 contains 15 residues. Germline lookup yields CDR1 MRHNA and CDR2 SNTAGT. The CDR3, as DNA: TGTGCCAGCAGTCCCAACACAGGGGGCGGTCAGCCCCAGCATTTT. It codes for CASSPNTGGGQPQHF.

V and J are TRBV7-3 and TRBJ1-2; the match to TRBD1 covers 7 bases. Trimming removed 5 bases from V and 3 bases from J; junction bases left unmatched: 3. The germline V gene has CDR1 SGHTA and CDR2 FQGTGA. The CDR3 covers 13 residues. The CDR3 region is CASSPGTDYGYTF. The CDR3, as DNA: TGTGCCAGCAGCCCAGGGACAGACTATGGCTACACCTTC. Supplemented by reference TRBV7-3 and TRBJ1-2, the full variable domain reads GAGVSQTPSNKVTEKGKYVELRCDPISGHTALYWYRQSLGQGPEFLIYFQGTGAADDSGLPNDRFFAVRPEGSVSTLKIQRTERGDSAVYLCASSPGTDYGYTFGSGTRLTVV.

This chain joins TRBV24-1 and TRBJ1-4, with TRBD1 matching over 8 bases. The CDR3 length is 14 residues. The V segment lost 4 bases and the J segment 7 bases; nucleotides outside the gene matches: 4. CDR1 and CDR2 from the germline V gene are KGHDR and SFDVKD. CDR3 nucleotide sequence: TGTGCCACCAGTGACCCTGGACAGGGTGAAAAACTGTTTTTT. Translated, it gives CATSDPGQGEKLFF.

V and J are TRBV7-2 and TRBJ2-3, with 11 bases identical to TRBD1. This CDR3 contains 15 residues. CDR1 and CDR2 (germline): SGHTA, FQGNSA. Unmatched junction bases numbered 5, after V lost 5 bases and J lost 4 bases. This CDR3 reads CASSARTGGADTQYF. In DNA, the CDR3 is TGTGCCAGCAGCGCCAGGACAGGGGGCGCAGATACGCAGTATTTT.

The chain uses TRBV5-4 and TRBJ2-3; TRBD2 agrees at 9 bases. The CDR3 is 15 residues long. V was pared by 1 base and J by 2 bases, with 2 bases of the junction left unmatched. Germline CDR1 is SGHNT and CDR2 is YYREEE (reference sequence). Here the CDR3 reads CASSLTSGYTDTQYF. The CDR3 nucleotides read TGTGCCAGCAGCTTGACTAGCGGGTACACAGATACGCAGTATTTT.

V gene TRBV24-1 combines with J gene TRBJ1-2, with 7 bases aligning to TRBD1. The V and J ends lost 4 bases and 0 bases, in that order; junction bases with no gene match: 10. The V gene's germline CDR1 is KGHDR and CDR2 SFDVKD. This CDR3 contains 17 residues. The CDR3 loop is CATSDHGQALANYGYTF. Written as DNA, the CDR3 is TGTGCCACCAGTGACCACGGACAGGCGTTGGCTAACTATGGCTACACCTTC.

The CDR3 sequence is CATPRWAGEAGANVLTF. The CDR3 DNA reads as TGTGCCACCCCCCGATGGGCGGGAGAGGCTGGGGCCAACGTCCTGACTTTC. The chain uses TRBV24-1 and TRBJ2-6; 7 nucleotides agree with TRBD2. V lost 9 bases, J lost 2 bases, and 12 bases stayed unmatched. CDR3 size: 17 residues. Germline CDR1 KGHDR, CDR2 SFDVKD.

The chain couples TRBV19 to TRBJ1-4; a weak D match, TRBD1 (5 bases). V lost 3 bases and J lost 8, with 10 bases in between. This CDR3 is built from 13 residues. Germline V gives CDR1 LNHDA, CDR2 SQIVND (reference sequence). The CDR3 DNA is TGTGCCAGTAGTATTCAGGGTAGCGAAAAACTGTTTTTT. Its protein is CASSIQGSEKLFF.

The chain uses TRBV11-1 and TRBJ1-5; 7 bases are shared with TRBD1. CDR3 length: 15 amino acids. Germline V gene data show CDR1 as SGHAT and CDR2 as FQDESV (reference sequence). The trim removed 5 bases at V and 11 bases at J, leaving 15 bases unmatched. In DNA, the CDR3 is TGTGCCAGCAGCCCTACAGGGGACCCGAGATCGTCCCAGCATTTT. Translating gives CASSPTGDPRSSQHF.